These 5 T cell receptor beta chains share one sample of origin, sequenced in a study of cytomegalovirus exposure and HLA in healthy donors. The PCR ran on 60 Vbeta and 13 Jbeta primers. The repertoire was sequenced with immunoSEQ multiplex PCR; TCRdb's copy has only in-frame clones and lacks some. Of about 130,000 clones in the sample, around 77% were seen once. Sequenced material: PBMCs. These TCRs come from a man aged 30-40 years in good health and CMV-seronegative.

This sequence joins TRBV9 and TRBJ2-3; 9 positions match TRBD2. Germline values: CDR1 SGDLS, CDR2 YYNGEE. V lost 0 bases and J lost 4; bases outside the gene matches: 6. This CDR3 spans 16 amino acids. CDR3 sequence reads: CASSVVSGRRADTQYF. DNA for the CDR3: TGTGCCAGCAGCGTAGTTAGCGGGAGACGCGCAGATACGCAGTATTTT.

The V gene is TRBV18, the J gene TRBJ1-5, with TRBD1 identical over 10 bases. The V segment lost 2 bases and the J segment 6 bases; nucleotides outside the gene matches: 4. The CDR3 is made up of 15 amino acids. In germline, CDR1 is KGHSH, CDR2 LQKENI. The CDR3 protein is CASSPGTGDAQPQHF. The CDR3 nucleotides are TGTGCCAGCTCACCAGGGACAGGGGATGCTCAGCCCCAGCATTTT.

CDR3 residues: CASSLVAGGVETQYF. The DNA for the CDR3 is TGCGCCAGCAGCTTGGTGGCAGGGGGCGTGGAGACCCAGTACTTC. The genes are TRBV5-1 and TRBJ2-5; 8 bases align to TRBD1. V shed 0 bases, J shed 5 bases, and the junction held 6 bases outside the gene matches. There are 15 residues in the CDR3. CDR1 is SGHRS, CDR2 YFSETQ, per germline. Full variable domain (missing parts from reference TRBV5-1 and TRBJ2-5): KAGVTQTPRYLIKTRGQQVTLSCSPISGHRSVSWYQQTPGQGLQFLFEYFSETQRNKGNFPGRFSGRQFSNSRSEMNVSTLELGDSALYLCASSLVAGGVETQYFGPGTRLLVL.

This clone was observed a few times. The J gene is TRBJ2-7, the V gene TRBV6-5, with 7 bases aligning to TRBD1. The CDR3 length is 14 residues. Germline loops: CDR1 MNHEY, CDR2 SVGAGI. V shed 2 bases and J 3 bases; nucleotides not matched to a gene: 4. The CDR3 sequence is CASSYLTGNYEQYF. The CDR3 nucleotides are TGTGCCAGCAGTTACCTGACAGGGAACTACGAGCAGTACTTC.

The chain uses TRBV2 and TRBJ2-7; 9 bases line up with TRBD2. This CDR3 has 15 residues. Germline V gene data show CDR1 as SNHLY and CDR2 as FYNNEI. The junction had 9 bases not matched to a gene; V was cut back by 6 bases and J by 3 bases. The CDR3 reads CASRSIGTSLYEQYF. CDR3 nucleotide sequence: TGTGCCAGCAGATCAATCGGGACTAGCCTCTACGAGCAGTACTTC.